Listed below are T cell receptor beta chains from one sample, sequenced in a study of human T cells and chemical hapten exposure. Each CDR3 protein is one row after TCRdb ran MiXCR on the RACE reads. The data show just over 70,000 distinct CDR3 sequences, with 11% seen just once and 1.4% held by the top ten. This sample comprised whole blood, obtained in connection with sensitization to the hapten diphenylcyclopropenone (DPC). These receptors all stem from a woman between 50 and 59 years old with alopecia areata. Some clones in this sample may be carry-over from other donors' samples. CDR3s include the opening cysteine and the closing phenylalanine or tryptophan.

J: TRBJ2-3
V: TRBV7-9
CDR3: CASSPTGDTQYF

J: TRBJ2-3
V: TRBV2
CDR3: CASRSTASVPDTQYF

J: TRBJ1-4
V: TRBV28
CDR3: CASRGQGGEKLFF

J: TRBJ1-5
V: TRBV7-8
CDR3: CASSVTGSNQPQHF

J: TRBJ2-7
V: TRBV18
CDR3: CASSPPLQGASYEQYF

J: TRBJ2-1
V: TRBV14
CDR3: CASSQYRRSGAYNEQFF

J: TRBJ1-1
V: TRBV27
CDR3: CASSSYLDSTEAFF

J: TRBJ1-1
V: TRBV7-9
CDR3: CASERMNTEAFF

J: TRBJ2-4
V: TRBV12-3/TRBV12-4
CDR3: CASSLAHRDIQYF

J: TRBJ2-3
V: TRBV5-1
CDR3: CASSLVEGGYTDTQYF

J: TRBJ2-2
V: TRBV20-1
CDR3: CSARSSGGVNTGELFF

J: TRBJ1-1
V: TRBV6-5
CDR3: CASINLPGQRRAEAFF

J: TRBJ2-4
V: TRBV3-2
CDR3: CASSLKLLAKNIQYF

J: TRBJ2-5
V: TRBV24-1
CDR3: CATSESTEYQETQYF

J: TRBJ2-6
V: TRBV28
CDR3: CASSLQGAVTGANVLTF

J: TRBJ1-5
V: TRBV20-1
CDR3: CSAHPGQKNQPQHF

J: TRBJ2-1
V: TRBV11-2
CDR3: CASSLDRRSRSIF

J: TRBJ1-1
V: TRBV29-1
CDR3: CSVALNTEAFF

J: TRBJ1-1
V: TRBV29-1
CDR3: CSVEDHRVGNTEAFF

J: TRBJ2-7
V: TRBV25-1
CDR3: CARAYEQYF

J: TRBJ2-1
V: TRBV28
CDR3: CASSQPGPPNEQFF

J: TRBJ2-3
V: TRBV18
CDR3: CASSRTGAGGDTQYF

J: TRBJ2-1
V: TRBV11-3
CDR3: CASSLGGPNNEQFF

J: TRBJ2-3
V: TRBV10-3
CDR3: CAISARTEDTQYF

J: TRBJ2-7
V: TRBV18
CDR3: CASSHTPTEYEQYF

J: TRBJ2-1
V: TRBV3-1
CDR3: CASETFNEQFF

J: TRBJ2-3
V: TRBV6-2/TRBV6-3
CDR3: CASRHDRGLGTDTQYF

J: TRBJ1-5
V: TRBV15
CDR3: CATSREPLRRGVDQPQHF

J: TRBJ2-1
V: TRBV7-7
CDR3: CASSPRTVNEQFF

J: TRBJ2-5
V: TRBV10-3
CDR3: CAISESGTSETQYF

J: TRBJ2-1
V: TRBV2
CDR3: CASSSGESSYNEQFF

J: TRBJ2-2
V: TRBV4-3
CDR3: CASSQDQQETYTGGELFF

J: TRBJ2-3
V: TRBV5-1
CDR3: CASSYSPGQAPDTQYF

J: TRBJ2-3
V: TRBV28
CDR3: CASRTGQVIRTRTDTQYF

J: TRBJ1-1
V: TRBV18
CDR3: CASSPLDPQGASGTEAFF